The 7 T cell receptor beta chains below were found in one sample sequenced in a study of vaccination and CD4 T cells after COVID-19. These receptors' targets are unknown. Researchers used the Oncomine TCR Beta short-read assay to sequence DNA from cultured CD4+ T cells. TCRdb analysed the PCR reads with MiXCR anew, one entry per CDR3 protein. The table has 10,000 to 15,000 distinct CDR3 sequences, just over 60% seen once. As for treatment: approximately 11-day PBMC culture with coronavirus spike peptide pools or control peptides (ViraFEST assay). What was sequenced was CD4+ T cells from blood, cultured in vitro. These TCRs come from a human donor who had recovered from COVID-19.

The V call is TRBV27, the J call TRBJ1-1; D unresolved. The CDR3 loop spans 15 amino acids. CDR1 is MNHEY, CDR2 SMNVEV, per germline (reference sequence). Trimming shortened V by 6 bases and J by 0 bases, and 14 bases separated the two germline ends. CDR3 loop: CASSRGSSLNTEAFF. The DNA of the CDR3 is TGTGCCAGCAGCCGGGGATCCTCCTTGAACACTGAAGCTTTCTTT.

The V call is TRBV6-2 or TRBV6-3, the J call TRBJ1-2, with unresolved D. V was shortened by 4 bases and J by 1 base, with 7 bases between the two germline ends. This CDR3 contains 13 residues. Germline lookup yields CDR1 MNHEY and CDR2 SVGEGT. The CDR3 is CASSLADNYGYTF. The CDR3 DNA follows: TGTGCCAGCAGTTTGGCTGATAACTATGGCTACACCTTC.

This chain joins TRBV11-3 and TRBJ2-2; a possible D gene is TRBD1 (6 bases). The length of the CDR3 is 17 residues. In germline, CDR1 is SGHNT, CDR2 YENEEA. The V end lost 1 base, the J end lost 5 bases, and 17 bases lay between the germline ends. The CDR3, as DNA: TGTGCCAGCAGCTTAGGGGCCGGGACATTACAAACCGGGGAGCTGTTTTTT. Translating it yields CASSLGAGTLQTGELFF.

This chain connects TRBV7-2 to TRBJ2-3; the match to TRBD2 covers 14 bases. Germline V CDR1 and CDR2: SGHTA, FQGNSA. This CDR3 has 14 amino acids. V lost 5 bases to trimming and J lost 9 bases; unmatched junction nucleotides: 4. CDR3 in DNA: TGTGCCAGCAGCCCCGGACTAGCGGGAGGAACGCAGTATTTT. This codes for CASSPGLAGGTQYF.

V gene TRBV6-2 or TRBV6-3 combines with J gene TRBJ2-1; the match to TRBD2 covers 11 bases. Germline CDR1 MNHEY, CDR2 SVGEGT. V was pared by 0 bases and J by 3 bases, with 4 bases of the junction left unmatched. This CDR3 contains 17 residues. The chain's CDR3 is CASSYSPTSGIYNEQFF. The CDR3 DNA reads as TGTGCCAGCAGTTACTCCCCGACTAGCGGGATCTACAATGAGCAGTTCTTC.

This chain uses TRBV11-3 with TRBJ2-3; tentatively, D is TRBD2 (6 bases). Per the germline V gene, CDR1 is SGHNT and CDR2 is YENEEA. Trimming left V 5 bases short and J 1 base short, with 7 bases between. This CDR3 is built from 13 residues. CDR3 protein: CASSPSGTDTQYF. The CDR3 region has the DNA TGTGCCAGCAGCCCTAGCGGCACAGATACGCAGTATTTT.

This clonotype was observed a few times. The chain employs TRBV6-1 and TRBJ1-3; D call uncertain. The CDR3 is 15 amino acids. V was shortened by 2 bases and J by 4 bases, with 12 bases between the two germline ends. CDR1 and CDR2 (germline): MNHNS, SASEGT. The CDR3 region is CASSEHPRTGNTIYF. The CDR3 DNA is TGTGCCAGCAGTGAACACCCCCGGACGGGAAACACCATATATTTT.